This T cell receptor beta chain is from a study of shared clonotypes between healthy human individuals. Overall study findings and caveats: The small donor group covered limited genetic and exposure diversity. Researchers found naive subsets generally carried larger estimated richness than memory subsets.

Using immunoSEQ multiplex PCR, the repertoire was profiled, and TCRdb retains in-frame clones only, with some absent. Of 1.5 million to 2.5 million clones listed, about 95% were seen once; the top ten hold 1% to 1.5%. It was CD45RO-negative cells, positively selected for CCR7, that made up naive CD8 cells, with terminally differentiated effector memory CD45RA+ cells excluded. Only Caucasian adults living in Nashville, Tennessee served as donors. Concerning this clone itself: Its specificity is unknown.

The sequenced sample was naive CD8+ T cells sorted from blood. This receptor was taken from a man aged 18 to 30 in good health.

This CDR3 reads CASSLFQGGGYGYTF. The CDR3 coding sequence is TGTGCCAGCAGTCTATTCCAGGGGGGTGGCTATGGCTACACCTTC. The rearrangement uses TRBV27 and TRBJ1-2, with TRBD1 matching over 7 bases. With 5 bases clipped from V and 4 bases from J, the junction kept 10 bases outside the gene matches. The CDR3 sequence is 15 residues long. From germline, CDR1 is MNHEY and CDR2 SMNVEV (reference sequence).